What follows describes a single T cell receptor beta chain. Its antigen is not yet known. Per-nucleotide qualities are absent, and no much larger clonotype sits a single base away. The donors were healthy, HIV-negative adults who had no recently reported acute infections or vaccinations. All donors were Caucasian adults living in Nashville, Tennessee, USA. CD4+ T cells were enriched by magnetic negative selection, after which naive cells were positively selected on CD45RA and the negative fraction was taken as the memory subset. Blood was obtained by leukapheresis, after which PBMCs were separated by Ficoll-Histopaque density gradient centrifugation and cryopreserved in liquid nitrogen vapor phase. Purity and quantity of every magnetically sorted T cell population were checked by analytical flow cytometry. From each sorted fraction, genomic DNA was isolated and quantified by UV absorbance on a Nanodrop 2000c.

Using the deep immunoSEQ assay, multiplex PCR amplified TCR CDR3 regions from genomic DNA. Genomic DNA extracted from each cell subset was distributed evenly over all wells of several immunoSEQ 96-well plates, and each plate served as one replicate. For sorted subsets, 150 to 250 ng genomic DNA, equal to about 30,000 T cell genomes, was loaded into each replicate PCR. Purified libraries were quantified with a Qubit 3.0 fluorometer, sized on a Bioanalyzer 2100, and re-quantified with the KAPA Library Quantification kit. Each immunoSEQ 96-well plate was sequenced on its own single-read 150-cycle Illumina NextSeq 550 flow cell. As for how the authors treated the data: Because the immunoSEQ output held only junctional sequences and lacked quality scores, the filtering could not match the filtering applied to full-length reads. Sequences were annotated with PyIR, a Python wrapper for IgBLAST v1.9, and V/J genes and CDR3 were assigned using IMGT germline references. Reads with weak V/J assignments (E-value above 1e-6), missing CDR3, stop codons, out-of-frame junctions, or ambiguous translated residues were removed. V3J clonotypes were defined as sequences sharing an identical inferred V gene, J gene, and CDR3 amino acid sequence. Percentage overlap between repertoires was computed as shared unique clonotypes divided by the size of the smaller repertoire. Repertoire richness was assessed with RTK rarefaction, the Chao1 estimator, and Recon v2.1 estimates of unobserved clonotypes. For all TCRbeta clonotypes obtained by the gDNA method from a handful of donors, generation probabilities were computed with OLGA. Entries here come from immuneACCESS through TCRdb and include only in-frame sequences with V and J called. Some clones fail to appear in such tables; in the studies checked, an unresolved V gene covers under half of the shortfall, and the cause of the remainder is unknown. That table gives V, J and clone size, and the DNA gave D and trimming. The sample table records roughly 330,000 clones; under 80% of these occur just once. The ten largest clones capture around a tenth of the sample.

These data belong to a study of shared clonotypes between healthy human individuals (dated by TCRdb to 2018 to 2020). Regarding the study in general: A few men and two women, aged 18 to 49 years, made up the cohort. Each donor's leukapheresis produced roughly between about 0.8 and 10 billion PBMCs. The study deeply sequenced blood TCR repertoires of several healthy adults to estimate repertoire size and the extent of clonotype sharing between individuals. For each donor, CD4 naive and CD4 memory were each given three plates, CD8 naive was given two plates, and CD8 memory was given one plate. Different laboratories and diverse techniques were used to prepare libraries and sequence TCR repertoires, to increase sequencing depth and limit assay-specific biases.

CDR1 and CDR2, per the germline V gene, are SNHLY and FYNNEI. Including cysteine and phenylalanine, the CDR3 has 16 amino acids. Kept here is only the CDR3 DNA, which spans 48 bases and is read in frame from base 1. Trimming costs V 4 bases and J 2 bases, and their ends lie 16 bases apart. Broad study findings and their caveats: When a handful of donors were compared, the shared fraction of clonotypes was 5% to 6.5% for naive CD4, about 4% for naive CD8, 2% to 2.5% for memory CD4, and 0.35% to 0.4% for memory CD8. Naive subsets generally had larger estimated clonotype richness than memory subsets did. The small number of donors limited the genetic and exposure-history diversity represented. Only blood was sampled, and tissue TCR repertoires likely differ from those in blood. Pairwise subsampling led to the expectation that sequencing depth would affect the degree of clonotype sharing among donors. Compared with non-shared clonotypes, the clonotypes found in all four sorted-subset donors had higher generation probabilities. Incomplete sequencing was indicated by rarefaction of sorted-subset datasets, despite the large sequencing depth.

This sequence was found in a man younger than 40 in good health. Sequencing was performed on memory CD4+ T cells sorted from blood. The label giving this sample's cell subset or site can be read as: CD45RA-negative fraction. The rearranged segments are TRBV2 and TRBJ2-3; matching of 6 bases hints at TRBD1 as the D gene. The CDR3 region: CASSARSRQDTDTQYF. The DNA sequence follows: TGTGCCAGCAGTGCGAGGTCGAGACAGGACACAGATACGCAGTATTTT.